Included here is one TCR beta chain sequence, with context. The target antigen is unknown. This record comes from a study of cytomegalovirus exposure and HLA in healthy donors. Study background: Unique TCRs numbering around 80 million, obtained from HLA-typed donors, made up an early data release. Ancestry clustering placed more than 65% of roughly 400 genotyped donors in the Caucasian-associated cluster. Overall study results and limits: A later analysis, which compared TCR beta chains of equal frequency, found the HLA-associated ones more clonally expanded.

V lost 5 bases to trimming and J lost 7 bases, with 9 bases between them. The germline gives CDR1 LGHNT, CDR2 FRNRAP. The CDR3 spans 12 residues. Researchers ran the PCR with 60 Vbeta and 13 Jbeta primers. Profiled with immunoSEQ multiplex PCR; TCRdb holds only in-frame clones, not every one. This table holds 85,000 to 130,000 clones, about 70% found once. This clonotype originated in a woman between 45 and 65 years old in good health and CMV-seropositive. The chain combines TRBV12-5 with TRBJ2-1; D is uncertain. The sequenced material came from PBMCs. CDR3 DNA sequence: TGTGCTAGTGGTATTAACAGAAATGAGCAGTTCTTC. Translating gives CASGINRNEQFF. Complete variable domain (other parts from reference TRBV12-5 and TRBJ2-1): DARVTQTPRHKVTEMGQEVTMRCQPILGHNTVFWYRQTMMQGLELLAYFRNRAPLDDSGMPKDRFSAEMPDATLATLKIQPSEPRDSAVYFCASGINRNEQFFGPGTRLTVL.